This T cell receptor (beta chain) was retrieved from a study of blood T cell repertoires in COVID-19. Across the study: T cells, B-cell-depleted T cells, or PBMCs provided the cDNA or gDNA that served as material.

As processed by the authors: For nucleated cells, counts were estimated from reference gene primer amplification. The protocol was immunoSEQ multiplex PCR, while the TCRdb copy is restricted to in-frame clones and leaves out a portion. V and J calls and clone size are those listed in that table; D and trimming were worked out from the DNA. The sample consists of roughly 230,000 clones, 89% of them appearing once. Material: peripheral blood. The TCR originated in a woman aged 40 to 49 who had recovered from COVID-19.

The CDR3 spells CASSFSGAVPRVSQYF. The CDR3 bases are TGTGCCAGCAGCTTTAGCGGGGCCGTCCCCAGAGTGTCCCAGTACTTC. The V gene is TRBV7-8, the J gene TRBJ2-5, with TRBD2 identical over 8 bases. V was clipped by 3 bases and J by 9 bases; unmatched bases: 15. The CDR3 consists of 16 residues. CDR1 and CDR2 (germline): SGHVS, FQNEAQ.